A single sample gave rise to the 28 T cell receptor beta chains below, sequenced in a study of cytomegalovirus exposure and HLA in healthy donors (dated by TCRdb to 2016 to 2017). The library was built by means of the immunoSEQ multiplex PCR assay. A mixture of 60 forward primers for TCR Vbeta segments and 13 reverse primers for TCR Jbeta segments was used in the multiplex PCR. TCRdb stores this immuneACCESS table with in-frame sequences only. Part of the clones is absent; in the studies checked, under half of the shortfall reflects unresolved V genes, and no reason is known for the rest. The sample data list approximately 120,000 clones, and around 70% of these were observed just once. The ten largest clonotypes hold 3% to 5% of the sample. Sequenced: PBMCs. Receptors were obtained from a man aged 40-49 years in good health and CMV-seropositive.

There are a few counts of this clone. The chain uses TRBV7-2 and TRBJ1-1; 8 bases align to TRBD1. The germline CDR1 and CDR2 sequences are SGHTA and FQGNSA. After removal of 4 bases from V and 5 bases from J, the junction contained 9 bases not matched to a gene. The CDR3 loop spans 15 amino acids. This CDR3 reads CASSSKTGEWTEAFF. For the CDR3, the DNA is TGTGCCAGCAGCTCGAAGACAGGGGAATGGACTGAAGCTTTCTTT.

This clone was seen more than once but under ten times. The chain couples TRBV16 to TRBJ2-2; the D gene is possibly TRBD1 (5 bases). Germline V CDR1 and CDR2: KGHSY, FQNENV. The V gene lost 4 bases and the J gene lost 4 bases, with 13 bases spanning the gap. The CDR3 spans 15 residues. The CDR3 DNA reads TGTGCCAGCAGCCCCGACAGCAGGATCACCGGGGAGCTGTTTTTT. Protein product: CASSPDSRITGELFF.

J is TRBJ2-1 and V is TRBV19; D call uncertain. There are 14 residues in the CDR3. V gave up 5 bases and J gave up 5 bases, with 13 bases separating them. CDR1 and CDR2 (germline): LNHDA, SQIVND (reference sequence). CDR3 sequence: CASSALHSDNEQFF. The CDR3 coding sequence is TGTGCCAGTAGTGCCCTCCACAGTGACAATGAGCAGTTCTTC.

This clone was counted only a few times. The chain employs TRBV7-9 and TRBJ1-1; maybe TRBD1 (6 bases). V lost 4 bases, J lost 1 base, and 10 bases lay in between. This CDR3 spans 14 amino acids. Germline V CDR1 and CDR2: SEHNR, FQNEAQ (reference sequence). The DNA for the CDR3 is TGTGCCAGCAGCTATATGACAGGGAACACTGAAGCTTTCTTT. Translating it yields CASSYMTGNTEAFF. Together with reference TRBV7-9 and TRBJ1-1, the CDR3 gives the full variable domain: DTGVSQNPRHKITKRGQNVTFRCDPISEHNRLYWYRQTLGQGPEFLTYFQNEAQLEKSRLLSDRFSAERPKGSFSTLEIQRTEQGDSAMYLCASSYMTGNTEAFFGQGTRLTVV.

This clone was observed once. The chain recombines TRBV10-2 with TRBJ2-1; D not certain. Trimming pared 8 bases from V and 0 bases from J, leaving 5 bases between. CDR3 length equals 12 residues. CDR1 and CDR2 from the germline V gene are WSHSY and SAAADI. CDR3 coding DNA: TGCGCCAGCCAGCGCTCCTACAATGAGCAGTTCTTC. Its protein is CASQRSYNEQFF.

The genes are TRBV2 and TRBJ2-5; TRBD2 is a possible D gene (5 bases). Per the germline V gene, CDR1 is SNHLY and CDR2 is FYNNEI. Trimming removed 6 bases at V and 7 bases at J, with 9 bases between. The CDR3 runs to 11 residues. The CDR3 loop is CASRDEGTQYF. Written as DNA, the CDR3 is TGTGCCAGCAGAGATGAGGGGACCCAGTACTTC.

CDR3 coding DNA: TGTGCCAGCAGTGTAAATAGGGGACAGGGGGGATATGGCTACACCTTC. Protein: CASSVNRGQGGYGYTF. V gene TRBV6-1 combines with J gene TRBJ1-2; 11 nucleotides line up with TRBD1. From germline, CDR1 is MNHNS and CDR2 SASEGT. There are 16 residues in the CDR3. With 4 bases clipped from V and 5 bases from J, the junction kept 9 bases outside the gene matches.

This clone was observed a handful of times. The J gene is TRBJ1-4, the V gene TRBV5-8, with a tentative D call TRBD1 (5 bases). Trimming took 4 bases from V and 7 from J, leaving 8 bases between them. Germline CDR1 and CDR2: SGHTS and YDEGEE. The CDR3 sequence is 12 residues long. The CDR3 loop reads CASSLGGEKLFF. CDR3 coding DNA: TGTGCCAGCAGCCTCGGGGGTGAAAAACTGTTTTTT.

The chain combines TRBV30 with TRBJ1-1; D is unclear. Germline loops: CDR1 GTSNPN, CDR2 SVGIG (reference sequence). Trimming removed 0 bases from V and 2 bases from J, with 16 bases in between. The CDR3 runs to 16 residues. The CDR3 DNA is TGTGCCTGGAGTGTCCCTCGAACGGGTAGCAACACTGAAGCTTTCTTT. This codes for CAWSVPRTGSNTEAFF.

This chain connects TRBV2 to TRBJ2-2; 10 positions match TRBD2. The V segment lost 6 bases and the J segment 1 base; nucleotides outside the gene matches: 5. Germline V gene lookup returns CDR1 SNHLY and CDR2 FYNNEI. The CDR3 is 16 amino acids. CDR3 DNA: TGTGCCAGCAGCCGAAGCGGGGGGGGGAACACCGGGGAGCTGTTTTTT. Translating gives CASSRSGGGNTGELFF.

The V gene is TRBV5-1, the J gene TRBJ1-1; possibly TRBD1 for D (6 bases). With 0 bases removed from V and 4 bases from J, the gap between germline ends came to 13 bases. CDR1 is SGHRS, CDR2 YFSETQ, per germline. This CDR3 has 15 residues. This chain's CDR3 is CASSLAWGPGTEAFF. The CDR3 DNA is TGCGCCAGCAGCTTGGCCTGGGGGCCGGGCACTGAAGCTTTCTTT.

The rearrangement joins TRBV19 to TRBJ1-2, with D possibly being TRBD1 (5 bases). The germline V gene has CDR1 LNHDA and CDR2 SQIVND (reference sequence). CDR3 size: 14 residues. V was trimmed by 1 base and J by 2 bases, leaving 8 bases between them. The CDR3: CASSIAAGNYGYTF. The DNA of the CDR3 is TGTGCCAGTAGTATAGCGGCAGGGAACTATGGCTACACCTTC.

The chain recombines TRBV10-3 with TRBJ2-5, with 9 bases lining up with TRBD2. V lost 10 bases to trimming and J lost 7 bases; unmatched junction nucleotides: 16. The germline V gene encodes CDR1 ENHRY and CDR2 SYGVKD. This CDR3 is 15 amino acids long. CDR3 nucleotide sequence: TGTGCCACCCTTCGGGGGGCGCGGGAGGGAGGGACCCAGTACTTC. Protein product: CATLRGAREGGTQYF.

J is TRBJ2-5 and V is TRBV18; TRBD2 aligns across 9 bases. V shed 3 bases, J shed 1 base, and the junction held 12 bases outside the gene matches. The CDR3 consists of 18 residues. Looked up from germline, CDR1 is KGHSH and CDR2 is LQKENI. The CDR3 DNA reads TGTGCCAGCTCACCGAGACTAAGCGGGGGGTCGGGCCAAGAGACCCAGTACTTC. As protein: CASSPRLSGGSGQETQYF.

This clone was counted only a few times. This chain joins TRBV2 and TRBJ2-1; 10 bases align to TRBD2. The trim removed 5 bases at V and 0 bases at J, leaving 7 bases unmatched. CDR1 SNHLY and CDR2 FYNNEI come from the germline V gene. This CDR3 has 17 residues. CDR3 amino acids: CASSYPSGGSSYNEQFF. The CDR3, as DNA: TGTGCCAGCAGTTACCCTAGCGGGGGCAGCTCCTACAATGAGCAGTTCTTC.

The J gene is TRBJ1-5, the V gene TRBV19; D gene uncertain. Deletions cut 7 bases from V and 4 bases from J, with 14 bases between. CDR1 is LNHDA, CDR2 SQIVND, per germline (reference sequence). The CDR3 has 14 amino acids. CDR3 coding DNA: TGTGCCAGTACCCTCGCCACACCTAATCAGCCCCAGCATTTT. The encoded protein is CASTLATPNQPQHF.

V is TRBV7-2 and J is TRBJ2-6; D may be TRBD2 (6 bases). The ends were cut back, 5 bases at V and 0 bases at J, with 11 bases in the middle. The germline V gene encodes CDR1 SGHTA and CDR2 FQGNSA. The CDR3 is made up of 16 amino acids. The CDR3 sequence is CASSPVGSSGANVLTF. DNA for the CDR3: TGTGCCAGCAGCCCCGTCGGGAGCTCTGGGGCCAACGTCCTGACTTTC.

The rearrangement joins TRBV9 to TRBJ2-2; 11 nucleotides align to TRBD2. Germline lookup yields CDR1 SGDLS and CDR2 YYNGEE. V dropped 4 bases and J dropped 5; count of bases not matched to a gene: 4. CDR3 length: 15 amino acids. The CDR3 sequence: CASSYSGRGTGELFF. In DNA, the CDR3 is TGTGCCAGCAGCTATAGCGGGAGGGGTACCGGGGAGCTGTTTTTT. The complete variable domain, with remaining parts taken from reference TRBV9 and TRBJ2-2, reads DSGVTQTPKHLITATGQRVTLRCSPRSGDLSVYWYQQSLDQGLQFLIQYYNGEERAKGNILERFSAQQFPDLHSELNLSSLELGDSALYFCASSYSGRGTGELFFGEGSRLTVL.

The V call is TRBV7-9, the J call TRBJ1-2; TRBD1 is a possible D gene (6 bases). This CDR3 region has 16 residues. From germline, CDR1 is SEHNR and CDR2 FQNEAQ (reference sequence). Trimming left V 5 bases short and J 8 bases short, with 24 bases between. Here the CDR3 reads CASSPEQGARSGGYTF. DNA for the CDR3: TGTGCCAGCAGCCCCGAACAGGGTGCCCGCTCTGGAGGCTACACCTTC.

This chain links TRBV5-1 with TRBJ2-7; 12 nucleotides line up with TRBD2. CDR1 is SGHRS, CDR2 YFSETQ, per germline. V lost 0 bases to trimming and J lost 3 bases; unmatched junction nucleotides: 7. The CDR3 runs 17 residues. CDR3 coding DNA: TGCGCCAGCAGCTTGGACCACCCGACTAGCGGGGGCTACGAGCAGTACTTC. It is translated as CASSLDHPTSGGYEQYF.

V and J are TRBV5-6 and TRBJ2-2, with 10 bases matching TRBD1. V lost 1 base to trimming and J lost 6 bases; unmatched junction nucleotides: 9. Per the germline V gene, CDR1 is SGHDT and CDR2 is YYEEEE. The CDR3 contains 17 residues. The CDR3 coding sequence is TGTGCCAGCAGCTTGTTCCGGGACAGGGGAGCCGCCGGGGAGCTGTTTTTT. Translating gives CASSLFRDRGAAGELFF.

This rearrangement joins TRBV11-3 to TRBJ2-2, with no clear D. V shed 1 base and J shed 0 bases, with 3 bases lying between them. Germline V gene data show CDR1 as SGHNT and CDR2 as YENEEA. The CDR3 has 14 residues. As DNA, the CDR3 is TGTGCCAGCAGCTTAGCCGCGAACACCGGGGAGCTGTTTTTT. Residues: CASSLAANTGELFF.

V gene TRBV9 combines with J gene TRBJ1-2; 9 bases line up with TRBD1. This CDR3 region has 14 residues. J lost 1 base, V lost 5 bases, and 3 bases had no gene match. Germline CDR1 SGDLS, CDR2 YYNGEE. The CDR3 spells CASSWDRDNYGYTF. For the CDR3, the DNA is TGTGCCAGCAGTTGGGACAGGGATAACTATGGCTACACCTTC.

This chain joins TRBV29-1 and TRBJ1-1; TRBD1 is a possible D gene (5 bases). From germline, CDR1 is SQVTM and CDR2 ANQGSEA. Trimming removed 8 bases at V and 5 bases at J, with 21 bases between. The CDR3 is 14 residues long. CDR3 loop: CSTWGDLWKTEAFF. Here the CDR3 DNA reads TGCAGCACCTGGGGGGACCTATGGAAGACTGAAGCTTTCTTT.

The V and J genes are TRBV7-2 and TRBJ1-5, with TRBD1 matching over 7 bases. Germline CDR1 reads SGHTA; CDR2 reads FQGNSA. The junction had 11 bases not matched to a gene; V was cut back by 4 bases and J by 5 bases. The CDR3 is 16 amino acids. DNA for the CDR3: TGTGCCAGCAGCTCATCTCGACAGGGAGGTGATCAGCCCCAGCATTTT. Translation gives CASSSSRQGGDQPQHF.

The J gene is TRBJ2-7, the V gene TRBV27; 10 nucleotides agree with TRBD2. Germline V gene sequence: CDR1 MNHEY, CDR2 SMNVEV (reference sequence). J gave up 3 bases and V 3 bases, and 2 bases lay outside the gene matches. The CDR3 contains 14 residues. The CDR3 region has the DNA TGTGCCAGCAGTTTTTCTAGCGGGAGCTACGAGCAGTACTTC. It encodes CASSFSSGSYEQYF.

CDR3 loop: CASSLEEGGFPNQPQHF. CDR3 nucleotides: TGTGCCAGCAGCTTGGAGGAGGGCGGCTTCCCCAATCAGCCCCAGCATTTT. The gene calls are TRBV5-8 and TRBJ1-5; D gene ambiguous. The V gene's germline CDR1 is SGHTS and CDR2 YDEGEE. The CDR3 runs to 17 residues. Trimming removed 0 bases at V and 3 bases at J, with 16 bases between.

CDR3 DNA: TGTGCCAGCAGCTCTCTGATTAGCGGGGAAGATACGCAGTATTTT. It yields the protein CASSSLISGEDTQYF. The chain couples TRBV6-4 to TRBJ2-3, with 8 bases aligning to TRBD2. Germline V gene data show CDR1 as MRHNA and CDR2 as SNTAGT. V was clipped by 6 bases and J by 5 bases; unmatched bases: 10. The CDR3 sequence is 15 residues long.